Listed here are 30 T cell receptor beta chains from one sample, sequenced in a study of T cell responses to AZD1222 COVID-19 vaccine. The method was immunoSEQ multiplex PCR; TCRdb's version includes in-frame clones alone and lacks a portion of them. This repertoire shows more than 95,000 clones, roughly 90% found once; its top ten account for roughly 4.2%. Sequences were derived from peripheral blood, sampled on day 0 of AZD1222 vaccination. The receptors come from an adult in good health.

This clone was seen only once. J is TRBJ2-2 and V is TRBV5-1, with TRBD2 matching 10 bases. The germline V gene encodes CDR1 SGHRS and CDR2 YFSETQ. V dropped 1 base and J dropped 5; count of bases not matched to a gene: 11. CDR3 length: 18 residues. Here the CDR3 DNA reads TGCGCCAGCAGCTTGTCCCCTAGCGGGGGCGTTAAAACCGGGGAGCTGTTTTTT. Its protein is CASSLSPSGGVKTGELFF.

The chain carries TRBV5-6 and TRBJ1-1; 9 nucleotides agree with TRBD1. V shed 2 bases, J shed 5 bases, and the junction held 7 bases outside the gene matches. CDR1 and CDR2 (germline): SGHDT, YYEEEE. The CDR3 length is 15 residues. The CDR3 here is CASSFGGQGGTEAFF. CDR3 nucleotide sequence: TGTGCCAGCAGCTTTGGGGGACAGGGAGGGACTGAAGCTTTCTTT.

V is TRBV9 and J is TRBJ1-6; D perhaps matches TRBD1 (6 bases). CDR1 and CDR2 from the germline V gene are SGDLS and YYNGEE. V lost 1 base and J lost 5, with 10 bases in between. The CDR3 is 15 residues long. The chain's CDR3 is CASSVTGRNNSPLHF. In nucleotides, the CDR3 is TGTGCCAGCAGCGTAACAGGGAGAAATAATTCACCCCTCCACTTT.

The CDR3 loop is CASSQDERNTGELFF. Written as DNA, the CDR3 is TGTGCCAGCAGCCAAGACGAGAGGAACACCGGGGAGCTGTTTTTT. The chain has TRBV4-2 and TRBJ2-2; D is unresolved. Germline V lookup: CDR1 LGHNA, CDR2 YNFKEQ. Trimming removed 0 bases at V and 1 base at J, with 6 bases between. The CDR3 runs 15 residues.

The V and J genes are TRBV6-2 or TRBV6-3 and TRBJ2-5, with D perhaps TRBD2 (6 bases). The CDR3 sequence is 15 residues long. Germline CDR1 is MNHEY and CDR2 is SVGEGT. Trimming removed 6 bases from V and 3 bases from J, with 17 bases in between. This CDR3 is CASSWGAGLEETQYF. CDR3 coding DNA: TGTGCCAGCAGCTGGGGAGCGGGCTTAGAAGAGACCCAGTACTTC.

CDR3 DNA: TGTGCCAGCAGCGTACACCGGGATGGCTACACCTTC. Translating gives CASSVHRDGYTF. The V and J genes are TRBV9 and TRBJ1-2; D call uncertain. The V gene lost 1 base and the J gene lost 6 bases, with 7 bases spanning the gap. The CDR3 is 12 amino acids. The germline V gene has CDR1 SGDLS and CDR2 YYNGEE.

The chain is built from TRBV25-1 and TRBJ2-3; 8 positions agree with TRBD1. Trimming cost V 7 bases and J 3 bases; bases outside gene matches: 9. Germline V lookup: CDR1 MGHDK, CDR2 SYGVNS. CDR3 length: 15 amino acids. CDR3: CASTLGDRSTDTQYF. The CDR3 DNA reads as TGTGCCAGCACCCTTGGGGACAGGTCAACAGATACGCAGTATTTT.

The chain has TRBV27 and TRBJ1-5; perhaps TRBD1 as D (5 bases). V dropped 5 bases and J dropped 0 bases, with 11 bases sitting between them. The CDR3 consists of 15 residues. In germline, CDR1 is MNHEY, CDR2 SMNVEV (reference sequence). The CDR3 nucleotides are TGTGCCAGCAGTAAGGAGGGGCTTAGCAATCAGCCCCAGCATTTT. Encoded protein: CASSKEGLSNQPQHF.

This chain uses TRBV7-9 with TRBJ2-2; D is ambiguous. The germline V gene has CDR1 SEHNR and CDR2 FQNEAQ (reference sequence). The CDR3 sequence is 11 residues long. Trimming left V 2 bases short and J 9 bases short, with 4 bases between. DNA of the CDR3: TGTGCCAGCAGCTTATTTCGGGAGCTGTTTTTT. Its protein product is CASSLFRELFF.

The chain has TRBV7-2 and TRBJ2-1; TRBD1 matches at 11 bases. V was clipped by 3 bases and J by 3 bases; unmatched bases: 4. The germline V gene encodes CDR1 SGHTA and CDR2 FQGNSA. This CDR3 is built from 16 residues. CDR3 sequence reads: CASSLGGTGGYNEQFF. The DNA of the CDR3 is TGTGCCAGCAGCTTGGGGGGGACAGGGGGCTACAATGAGCAGTTCTTC.

On this clone itself: Additional DNA sequences in this sample encode the identical CDR3. The chain links TRBV6-1 to TRBJ2-3; 7 bases align to TRBD1. Trimming took 1 base from V and 5 from J; bases not matched to a gene: 3. CDR1 is MNHNS, CDR2 SASEGT, per germline. The CDR3 runs 14 residues. CDR3 region: CASSEGQGRDTQYF. In DNA form, the CDR3 reads TGTGCCAGCAGTGAAGGACAGGGAAGAGATACGCAGTATTTT.

The chain's CDR3 is CAWAGGGTEAFF. CDR3 sequence (DNA): TGTGCCTGGGCTGGGGGTGGCACTGAAGCTTTCTTT. The J gene is TRBJ1-1, the V gene TRBV30; D is possibly TRBD1 (5 bases). V was trimmed by 5 bases and J by 4 bases, leaving 11 bases between them. The CDR3 has 12 residues. The V gene's germline CDR1 is GTSNPN and CDR2 SVGIG (reference sequence).

Points on this clone: At the DNA level, this CDR3 is encoded by other sequences in the same sample as well. This chain links TRBV5-1 with TRBJ1-1, with 7 bases matching TRBD1. After removal of 2 bases from V and 1 base from J, the junction contained 2 bases not matched to a gene. This CDR3 spans 14 amino acids. Germline loops: CDR1 SGHRS, CDR2 YFSETQ. The CDR3, as DNA: TGCGCCAGCAGCTTAGGGACAGCGAACACTGAAGCTTTCTTT. This gives the protein CASSLGTANTEAFF.

This rearrangement joins TRBV2 to TRBJ2-5; either TRBD1 or TRBD2 may fit D (6 bases each). V dropped 10 bases and J dropped 2 bases, with 14 bases sitting between them. This CDR3 has 13 amino acids. Per germline, CDR1 SNHLY and CDR2 FYNNEI. This CDR3 is CAITEGDQETQYF. CDR3 coding DNA: TGTGCCATCACGGAGGGGGATCAAGAGACCCAGTACTTC.

This clone appeared a single time. The rearrangement links TRBV28 to TRBJ1-5; D is unresolved. This CDR3 has 13 residues. Per the germline V gene, CDR1 is MDHEN and CDR2 is SYDVKM. Trimming cost V 6 bases and J 0 bases, with 6 bases left between them. Here the CDR3 DNA reads TGTGCCAGCAGGGACTATAGCAATCAGCCCCAGCATTTT. Translating gives CASRDYSNQPQHF.

This chain connects TRBV28 to TRBJ1-6; 7 nucleotides align to TRBD1. Germline trimming cut 6 bases from V and 8 bases from J; bases unmatched to any gene: 10. The germline V gene has CDR1 MDHEN and CDR2 SYDVKM. CDR3 length: 15 residues. This CDR3 reads CASSYSGQLYSPLHF. CDR3 nucleotide sequence: TGTGCCAGCAGCTACTCGGGACAGTTATATTCACCCCTCCACTTT.

V gene TRBV5-4 combines with J gene TRBJ2-1; no definite D call. Between the trimmed V and J ends, which lost 2 bases and 0 bases, there was a span of 9 bases. Germline V CDR1 and CDR2: SGHNT, YYREEE (reference sequence). The CDR3 is 15 residues long. The CDR3 nucleotides are TGTGCCAGCAGCTTAGCAGAACTCTCCTACAATGAGCAGTTCTTC. As protein: CASSLAELSYNEQFF.

The chain is built from TRBV6-5 and TRBJ1-5; 8 nucleotides line up with TRBD1. The germline V gene has CDR1 MNHEY and CDR2 SVGAGI. CDR3 length: 13 residues. V was pared by 8 bases and J by 10 bases, with 10 bases of the junction left unmatched. The CDR3 region has the DNA TGTGCCAGCGCCCCGGGACAGGCTCGTCCCCAGCATTTT. It encodes CASAPGQARPQHF.

J is TRBJ1-2 and V is TRBV28; 11 bases line up with TRBD1. V dropped 2 bases and J dropped 5; count of bases not matched to a gene: 4. The CDR3 extends over 15 amino acids. Germline CDR1 and CDR2: MDHEN and SYDVKM. The CDR3 nucleotides read TGTGCCAGCAGTTTACATGGGACAGGGGGTTATGGCTACACCTTC. Translating gives CASSLHGTGGYGYTF.

This clone showed up just once. V is TRBV7-2 and J is TRBJ2-1, with 7 positions matching TRBD2. The CDR3 extends over 16 amino acids. J gave up 0 bases and V 5 bases, and 7 bases lay outside the gene matches. Germline V gene sequence: CDR1 SGHTA, CDR2 FQGNSA. CDR3 sequence: CASSGRDYSSYNEQFF. The CDR3 nucleotides are TGTGCCAGCAGCGGCCGGGACTATAGCTCCTACAATGAGCAGTTCTTC. Combining the CDR3 with reference TRBV7-2 and TRBJ2-1 gives the whole variable domain GAGVSQSPSNKVTEKGKDVELRCDPISGHTALYWYRQSLGQGLEFLIYFQGNSAPDKSGLPSDRFSAERTGGSVSTLTIQRTQQEDSAVYLCASSGRDYSSYNEQFFGPGTRLTVL.

This chain joins TRBV3-1 (or the pseudogene TRBV3-2) and TRBJ1-6; 8 bases agree with TRBD1. V dropped 1 base and J dropped 8; count of bases not matched to a gene: 7. This CDR3 comprises 16 residues. CDR1 is LGHDT and CDR2 is YNNKEL in the germline V gene (reference sequence). In nucleotides, the CDR3 is TGTGCCAGCAGCCAAGGGACAGGGTTCGTGTATTCACCCCTCCACTTT. It is translated as CASSQGTGFVYSPLHF.

As regards this clone: This CDR3 is also generated by other DNA sequences in the sample. The chain uses TRBV5-1 and TRBJ1-1; perhaps TRBD1 as D (6 bases). Trimming shortened V by 3 bases and J by 2 bases, and 11 bases separated the two germline ends. This CDR3 is built from 14 residues. Germline CDR1 and CDR2: SGHRS and YFSETQ. The CDR3 protein is CASSSRTANTEAFF. The CDR3 nucleotides read TGCGCCAGCAGCTCAAGGACAGCAAACACTGAAGCTTTCTTT.

V and J are TRBV11-2 and TRBJ2-3; 10 bases are shared with TRBD2. Germline trimming cut 4 bases from V and 0 bases from J; bases unmatched to any gene: 10. CDR3 length: 18 amino acids. Per the germline V gene, CDR1 is SGHAT and CDR2 is FQNNGV. The CDR3 loop is CASSSLSGTSESTDTQYF. The CDR3 nucleotides read TGTGCCAGCAGCTCCCTGAGCGGGACTAGCGAGAGCACAGATACGCAGTATTTT.

The chain combines TRBV7-2 with TRBJ1-5, with D hard to call. CDR1 is SGHTA, CDR2 FQGNSA, per germline. This CDR3 has 14 amino acids. Trimming shortened V by 0 bases and J by 9 bases, and 12 bases separated the two germline ends. The CDR3 bases are TGTGCCAGCAGCTTAGCTGTGGGGAAACCGCCCCAGCATTTT. Its translation: CASSLAVGKPPQHF.

V and J are TRBV18 and TRBJ1-2; D gene uncertain. CDR3 length equals 11 residues. Germline V gene sequence: CDR1 KGHSH, CDR2 LQKENI. Trimming removed 4 bases from V and 5 bases from J, with 5 bases in between. Here the CDR3 reads CASSQEYGYTF. The CDR3 DNA is TGTGCCAGCTCACAGGAGTATGGCTACACCTTC. Complete variable domain (other parts from reference TRBV18 and TRBJ1-2): NAGVMQNPRHLVRRRGQEARLRCSPMKGHSHVYWYRQLPEEGLKFMVYLQKENIIDESGMPKERFSAEFPKEGPSILRIQQVVRGDSAAYFCASSQEYGYTFGSGTRLTVV.

The count of this clone is one. The rearrangement joins TRBV28 to TRBJ1-2; no clear D gene. This CDR3 has 11 amino acids. The germline CDR1 and CDR2 sequences are MDHEN and SYDVKM. With 6 bases removed from V and 7 bases from J, the gap between germline ends came to 9 bases. CDR3 residues: CASRTTAGYTF. For the CDR3, the DNA is TGTGCCAGCAGGACCACTGCTGGCTACACCTTC.

The V and J genes are TRBV7-9 and TRBJ1-2, with 8 bases fitting TRBD1. Germline CDR1 reads SEHNR; CDR2 reads FQNEAQ (reference sequence). The J segment lost 6 bases and the V segment lost 3 bases, leaving 9 bases of the junction unmatched. The CDR3 is made up of 15 amino acids. The CDR3 coding sequence is TGTGCCAGCAGCTTGTTTCAGGGGGCATTCAATGGCTACACCTTC. Amino acids: CASSLFQGAFNGYTF.

V gene TRBV5-1 combines with J gene TRBJ2-6; no reliable D call. CDR3 size: 17 residues. Trimming shortened V by 0 bases and J by 0 bases, and 10 bases separated the two germline ends. Germline values: CDR1 SGHRS, CDR2 YFSETQ. The CDR3: CASSLARQSSGANVLTF. The DNA of the CDR3 is TGCGCCAGCAGCTTGGCGCGTCAAAGCTCTGGGGCCAACGTCCTGACTTTC.

The chain is built from TRBV9 and TRBJ2-7; D is uncertain. This CDR3 has 14 amino acids. The V and J ends lost 3 bases and 0 bases respectively, with 10 bases between them. From germline, CDR1 is SGDLS and CDR2 YYNGEE. The CDR3 nucleotides read TGTGCCAGCAGCGCCCATTTCACCTCCTACGAGCAGTACTTC. Its translation: CASSAHFTSYEQYF.

This clone was found once. This chain joins TRBV7-3 and TRBJ2-3; either TRBD1 or TRBD2 may supply D (6 bases each). The V end lost 5 bases, the J end lost 6 bases, and 18 bases lay between the germline ends. The CDR3 runs to 15 residues. The germline gives CDR1 SGHTA, CDR2 FQGTGA. CDR3 region: CASSRGQGVGDTQYF. In nucleotides, the CDR3 is TGTGCCAGCAGCCGGGGGCAGGGAGTTGGGGATACGCAGTATTTT.